Listed below are T cell receptor beta chains from one sample, sequenced in a study of blood T cell repertoires in COVID-19. This table comes from immunoSEQ multiplex PCR, and its TCRdb copy is limited to in-frame clones, with some not included. The data show 80,000 to 90,000 clones, with approximately 85% seen just once and around 3.3% held by the top ten. Material: peripheral blood. Source of these receptors: a woman of 80 years or more with COVID-19, enrolled during active disease. CDR3s include the opening cysteine and the closing phenylalanine or tryptophan. The D gene is left open where the match is weak. Clone size, where shown, is once, few, many, or a class for clones that have expanded.

size	V	J	D	CDR3	DNA
NA	TRBV10-3	TRBJ2-7	TRBD1	CAISRQGYEQYF	TGTGCCATCAGCCGACAGGGGTACGAGCAGTACTTC
NA	TRBV7-2	TRBJ2-5	TRBD1	CASSTGRDRGPSGTQYF	TGTGCCAGCAGCACCGGAAGGGACAGGGGCCCCTCAGGGACCCAGTACTTC
NA	TRBV2	TRBJ2-2	NA	CASTLQIGTGELFF	TGTGCCAGCACGTTACAGATCGGCACCGGGGAGCTGTTTTTT
NA	TRBV7-2	TRBJ2-1	TRBD1	CASSFRGPHNEQFF	TGTGCCAGCAGCTTCAGGGGGCCCCACAATGAGCAGTTCTTC
NA	TRBV5-1	TRBJ2-1	TRBD1	CASSPLGQGYEQFF	TGCGCCAGCAGCCCCTTAGGACAGGGCTATGAGCAGTTCTTC
once	TRBV27	TRBJ2-1	NA	CASSRPGSSYNEQFF	TGTGCCAGCAGTCGTCCGGGGAGCTCCTACAATGAGCAGTTCTTC
once	TRBV5-1	TRBJ1-1	NA	CASSLALRTLNTEAFF	TGCGCCAGCAGCTTGGCCCTCCGGACATTGAACACTGAAGCTTTCTTT
NA	TRBV19	TRBJ1-2	NA	CASSRGRGNYGYTF	TGTGCCAGTAGTAGGGGCAGGGGCAACTATGGCTACACCTTC
NA	TRBV2	TRBJ2-7	TRBD2	CASSAGLAGGPGNF	TGTGCCAGCAGTGCGGGACTAGCGGGAGGGCCCGGGAACTTC
NA	TRBV2	TRBJ2-5	TRBD2	CASSDSSGGDQETQYF	TGTGCCAGCAGTGATTCTAGCGGGGGGGACCAAGAGACCCAGTACTTC
NA	TRBV28	TRBJ2-7	NA	CASMALSYEQYF	TGTGCCAGCATGGCATTATCCTACGAGCAGTACTTC
few	TRBV6-5	TRBJ2-1	TRBD1	CASSSLDRAYNEQFF	TGTGCCAGCAGTTCCCTGGACAGGGCCTACAATGAGCAGTTCTTC
NA	TRBV2	TRBJ2-5	TRBD1	CATTTGAGETQYF	TGTGCCACCACGACAGGGGCTGGGGAGACCCAGTACTTC
once	TRBV9	TRBJ2-1	TRBD2	CASSARDYHNEQFF	TGTGCCAGCAGCGCCCGGGACTACCACAATGAGCAGTTCTTC
NA	TRBV29-1	TRBJ1-2	NA	CSVRDPRFRYTF	TGCAGCGTAAGAGACCCCAGGTTTCGCTACACCTTC
NA	TRBV24-1	TRBJ1-1	NA	CATSDGLWVSTEAFF	TGTGCCACCAGCGATGGACTTTGGGTTTCGACTGAAGCTTTCTTT
once	TRBV27	TRBJ1-3	NA	CASSQGRGSGNTIYF	TGTGCCAGCTCCCAGGGGCGAGGGAGCGGAAACACCATATATTTT
NA	TRBV3-1/TRBV3-2	TRBJ1-6	NA	CASSYGGNSPLHF	TGTGCCAGCAGCTACGGGGGTAATTCACCCCTCCACTTT
NA	TRBV27	TRBJ2-1	NA	CASSPRGGATGNEQFF	TGTGCCAGCAGTCCCCGGGGCGGGGCAACAGGCAATGAGCAGTTCTTC
NA	TRBV4-1	TRBJ1-5	TRBD1	CASSQEFRDRVGGNQPQHF	TGCGCCAGCAGCCAAGAATTCAGGGACAGGGTTGGTGGCAATCAGCCCCAGCATTTT
few	TRBV11-1	TRBJ2-7	NA	CASSRGRGSYEQYF	TGTGCCAGCAGCCGAGGTCGGGGATCCTACGAGCAGTACTTC
NA	TRBV5-6	TRBJ2-7	TRBD2	CASSRTSGSYEQYF	TGTGCCAGCAGCCGGACTAGCGGCTCCTACGAGCAGTACTTC
NA	TRBV5-4	TRBJ2-7	TRBD2	CASSLGLADYEQYF	TGTGCCAGCAGCTTGGGACTAGCGGACTACGAGCAGTACTTC
NA	TRBV5-8	TRBJ1-1	NA	CASSDRYCAFF	TGTGCCAGCAGCGATCGTTACTGCGCTTTCTTT
NA	TRBV3-1/TRBV3-2	TRBJ2-1	NA	CASSSGFYNEQFF	TGTGCCAGCAGCTCAGGGTTCTACAATGAGCAGTTCTTC
NA	TRBV3-1/TRBV3-2	TRBJ1-4	TRBD1	CASSRNRGRINEKLFF	TGTGCCAGCAGCCGGAACAGGGGGCGCATTAATGAAAAACTGTTTTTT
NA	TRBV28	TRBJ2-3	NA	CASSLNFRDSMDTQYF	TGTGCCAGCAGTCTGAACTTTCGGGACTCCATGGATACGCAGTATTTT
NA	TRBV6-5	TRBJ2-7	NA	CASSSVGVGEQYF	TGTGCCAGCAGCTCCGTCGGGGTGGGGGAGCAGTACTTC
NA	TRBV11-2	TRBJ2-4	NA	CASSLYRGADIQYF	TGTGCCAGCAGCTTATATCGGGGGGCTGACATTCAGTACTTC
NA	TRBV10-3	TRBJ2-1	TRBD1	CAIRTGTGAYNEQFF	TGTGCCATCAGGACCGGGACAGGGGCCTACAATGAGCAGTTCTTC
NA	TRBV10-1	TRBJ2-2	TRBD2	CASSELAGVGELFF	TGCGCCAGCAGTGAGTTAGCGGGAGTCGGGGAGCTGTTTTTT
NA	TRBV7-9	TRBJ1-2	NA	CASSSAGYGYTF	TGTGCCAGCAGCTCGGCGGGATATGGCTACACCTTC
NA	TRBV30	TRBJ2-7	NA	CAWSQGTYEQYF	TGTGCCTGGAGTCAGGGCACCTACGAGCAGTACTTC
NA	TRBV3-1/TRBV3-2	TRBJ2-6	TRBD2	CASSLVPSGVSGANVLTF	TGTGCCAGCAGCCTGGTCCCTAGCGGGGTCTCTGGGGCCAACGTCCTGACTTTC
NA	TRBV28	TRBJ2-4	TRBD1	CASSFGGQGVAIQYF	TGTGCCAGCAGTTTTGGGGGACAGGGTGTAGCCATTCAGTACTTC
NA	TRBV5-6	TRBJ1-4	NA	CASSSLKGSREKLFF	TGTGCCAGCAGCTCCCTCAAGGGGTCGCGGGAAAAACTGTTTTTT
few	TRBV7-3	TRBJ2-1	TRBD2	CASSFSGGAHNEQFF	TGTGCCAGCAGCTTTAGCGGGGGGGCCCACAATGAGCAGTTCTTC
NA	TRBV2	TRBJ1-1	TRBD1	CASFGQGAATEAFF	TGTGCCAGCTTTGGTCAGGGGGCTGCCACTGAAGCTTTCTTT
NA	TRBV5-1	TRBJ2-1	NA	CASSLASYNEQFF	TGCGCCAGCAGCTTGGCGTCCTACAATGAGCAGTTCTTC
NA	TRBV5-1	TRBJ1-6	TRBD1	CASRQTQGEGSSPLHF	TGCGCCAGCAGACAAACACAGGGGGAAGGGAGTTCACCCCTCCACTTT
few	TRBV2	TRBJ2-1	NA	CASSLTAGEQFF	TGTGCCAGCAGCCTAACCGCAGGGGAGCAGTTCTTC
NA	TRBV27	TRBJ1-5	NA	CASSFGGANQPQHF	TGTGCCAGCAGTTTCGGGGGGGCAAATCAGCCCCAGCATTTT
NA	TRBV19	TRBJ1-2	TRBD1	CASARDRNNYGYTF	TGTGCCAGCGCCCGGGACAGAAACAACTATGGCTACACCTTC
NA	TRBV28	TRBJ1-1	NA	CASRPQGLVTEAFF	TGTGCCAGCAGACCCCAGGGCCTGGTCACTGAAGCTTTCTTT
NA	TRBV28	TRBJ1-3	NA	CASSQTGGSGNTIYF	TGTGCCAGCAGTCAGACCGGGGGCTCTGGAAACACCATATATTTT
NA	TRBV5-1	TRBJ1-3	NA	CASSLERVWAGNTIYF	TGCGCCAGCAGCTTGGAGAGGGTCTGGGCTGGAAACACCATATATTTT
NA	TRBV5-5	TRBJ1-1	TRBD1	CASSLRTGAVRETEAFF	TGTGCCAGCAGCCTACGGACAGGGGCGGTTAGGGAAACTGAAGCTTTCTTT
once	TRBV19	TRBJ1-3	TRBD1	CASSVNRGDLSGNTIYF	TGTGCCAGTAGTGTGAACAGGGGCGACCTCTCTGGAAACACCATATATTTT
NA	TRBV19	TRBJ1-5	NA	CASSIRNRVPNQPQHF	TGTGCCAGTAGTATACGGAACAGGGTGCCCAATCAGCCCCAGCATTTT
NA	TRBV6-2/TRBV6-3	TRBJ2-6	TRBD1	CASSWDRGSGANVLTF	TGTGCCAGCAGTTGGGACAGGGGATCCGGGGCCAACGTCCTGACTTTC
NA	TRBV5-1	TRBJ2-7	TRBD2	CASSLRLAGTRSYEQYF	TGCGCCAGCAGCTTGCGGCTAGCGGGGACCCGCTCCTACGAGCAGTACTTC
NA	TRBV30	TRBJ2-1	NA	CAWSVGPGTGEFF	NA
few	TRBV5-1	TRBJ1-2	NA	CASSLAIGGLAYGYTF	TGCGCCAGCAGCTTGGCGATTGGTGGGCTGGCCTATGGCTACACCTTC
NA	TRBV4-1	TRBJ1-1	NA	CASSQGLMNTEAFF	TGCGCCAGCAGCCAAGGACTGATGAACACTGAAGCTTTCTTT
NA	TRBV6-5	TRBJ1-1	NA	CASSFRRRNMNTEAFF	TGTGCCAGCAGTTTTAGGCGGCGAAACATGAACACTGAAGCTTTCTTT
NA	TRBV6-4	TRBJ1-3	TRBD1	CASSVPGQGGGNTIYF	TGTGCCAGCAGTGTCCCCGGACAGGGGGGAGGAAACACCATATATTTT
NA	TRBV11-2	TRBJ2-3	NA	CASSSTSLDSPQYF	TGTGCCAGCAGCTCGACATCCTTGGACTCCCCGCAGTATTTT
NA	TRBV7-9	TRBJ2-2	TRBD1	CASSPRTGRANTGELFF	TGTGCCAGCAGCCCTCGGACAGGGCGCGCGAACACCGGGGAGCTGTTTTTT
NA	TRBV11-2	TRBJ2-3	TRBD1	CASRYTGADTQYF	TGTGCCAGCAGGTACACAGGGGCAGATACGCAGTATTTT
NA	TRBV15	TRBJ2-5	NA	CATSRGQLETQYF	TGTGCCACCAGCAGAGGACAGCTAGAGACCCAGTACTTC